Listed below are T cell receptor beta chains from one sample, sequenced in a study of blood T cell repertoires in COVID-19. TCRdb's copy holds only in-frame clones and misses some; the assay was immunoSEQ multiplex PCR. The sample gives 270,000 or so clones, approximately 89% of which show up once; about 3% is in the top ten. The specimen sequenced was PBMCs or T cells enriched from blood (not recorded which). Receptors originate from a man aged 35 to 55 who had been exposed to COVID-19. Each CDR3 is given with its conserved first and last residue. A D gene is named only where the DNA matches it firmly. Rows may omit the clone size; those that give it use once, few, many or a size class.

v_gene	abundance	d_gene	j_gene	len	CDR3aa	CDR3nt
TRBV5-6	-	TRBD1	TRBJ1-4	17	CASSLGPQGVANEKLFF	TGTGCCAGCAGCTTGGGCCCCCAGGGGGTTGCTAATGAAAAACTGTTTTTT
TRBV7-7	-	TRBD2	TRBJ2-5	15	CASSSGLAGGQTQYF	TGTGCCAGCAGCTCGGGACTAGCGGGAGGGCAGACCCAGTACTTC
TRBV11-2	few	-	TRBJ2-1	15	CASTRDWDPYNEQFF	TGTGCCAGCACCCGGGACTGGGACCCTTACAATGAGCAGTTCTTC
TRBV5-6	-	-	TRBJ1-1	12	CASAVRYTEAFF	TGTGCCAGCGCGGTGAGGTACACTGAAGCTTTCTTT
TRBV19	-	-	TRBJ2-5	14	CASSSMSGQETQYF	TGTGCCAGTTCCTCCATGTCGGGGCAAGAGACCCAGTACTTC
TRBV13	-	-	TRBJ2-3	15	CASSLPGGGTDTQYF	TGTGCCAGCAGCCTACCTGGCGGCGGCACAGATACGCAGTATTTT
TRBV7-3	-	TRBD1	TRBJ2-1	15	CASSLGQGDYNEQFF	TGTGCCAGCAGCTTGGGACAGGGGGACTACAATGAGCAGTTCTTC
TRBV19	-	TRBD1	TRBJ2-1	16	CASSRGTGFSYNEQFF	TGTGCCAGTAGTAGAGGGACAGGGTTCTCCTACAATGAGCAGTTCTTC
TRBV28	-	-	TRBJ2-1	14	CASSQDRYYNEQFF	TGTGCCAGCAGTCAAGACAGGTACTACAATGAGCAGTTCTTC
TRBV6-5	-	-	TRBJ2-1	16	CASSYSTLPGYNEQFF	TGTGCCAGCAGTTACTCCACATTGCCGGGGTACAATGAGCAGTTCTTC
TRBV19	-	TRBD1	TRBJ2-2	15	CASGLDRVGTGELFF	TGTGCCAGTGGACTCGACAGGGTCGGCACCGGGGAGCTGTTTTTT
TRBV10-3	-	TRBD1	TRBJ2-1	14	CAHRQDRANNEQFF	TGTGCCCATCGTCAGGACAGGGCAAACAATGAGCAGTTCTTC
TRBV3-1/TRBV3-2	few	-	TRBJ2-1	16	CASSQDWDNNYNEQFF	TGTGCCAGCAGCCAAGATTGGGACAACAACTACAATGAGCAGTTCTTC
TRBV13	-	TRBD2	TRBJ2-2	16	CASSFRLPGGTGELFF	TGTGCCAGCAGCTTTCGTCTGCCGGGAGGAACCGGGGAGCTGTTTTTT
TRBV28	-	TRBD1	TRBJ1-2	13	CASRDQGAGGYTF	TGTGCCAGCAGAGATCAGGGGGCAGGGGGCTACACCTTC
TRBV10-1	-	-	TRBJ1-2	13	CASSDSQSYGYTF	TGCGCCAGCAGTGACAGTCAGTCCTATGGCTACACCTTC
TRBV11-2	few	TRBD2	TRBJ2-3	18	CASSHGLAGGRSTDTQYF	TGTGCCAGCAGCCACGGACTAGCGGGAGGGCGAAGCACAGATACGCAGTATTTT
TRBV4-1	once	TRBD2	TRBJ2-2	15	CASSRNSGATGELFF	TGCGCCAGCAGCCGGAATAGCGGGGCCACCGGGGAGCTGTTTTTT
TRBV19	-	TRBD2	TRBJ2-6	19	CASSSFPGGDTSGANVLTF	TGTGCCAGTAGTTCATTCCCCGGGGGGGACACCTCTGGGGCCAACGTCCTGACTTTC
TRBV12-3/TRBV12-4	-	-	TRBJ2-5	13	CASSLRARETQYF	TGTGCCAGCAGTTTAAGAGCTAGGGAGACCCAGTACTTC
TRBV19	-	-	TRBJ2-6	18	CASSIGGGVSSGANVLTF	TGTGCCAGTAGTATTGGGGGCGGCGTTAGCTCTGGGGCCAACGTCCTGACTTTC
TRBV4-1	-	TRBD2	TRBJ2-7	18	CASSPPRTSGSIAYEQYF	TGCGCCAGCAGCCCCCCTCGAACTAGCGGGAGTATCGCCTACGAGCAGTACTTC
TRBV9	-	-	TRBJ2-2	13	CASSGQNTGELFF	TGTGCCAGCAGCGGACAGAACACCGGGGAGCTGTTTTTT
TRBV28	-	-	TRBJ1-1	18	CASSLSPQTGNEDTEAFF	TGTGCCAGCAGTTTATCCCCTCAAACAGGTAATGAGGACACTGAAGCTTTCTTT
TRBV29-1	-	TRBD2	TRBJ2-7	14	CSVATPAGGPEQYF	TGCAGCGTTGCGACTCCAGCGGGAGGCCCCGAGCAGTACTTC
TRBV7-9	-	TRBD2	TRBJ2-2	17	CASSSGASGRNTGELFF	TGTGCCAGCAGCTCAGGCGCTAGCGGGAGGAACACCGGGGAGCTGTTTTTT
TRBV5-1	-	TRBD1	TRBJ2-1	13	CASSVTGVNEQFF	TGCGCCAGCAGCGTGACAGGGGTTAATGAGCAGTTCTTC
TRBV7-9	-	TRBD1	TRBJ2-7	13	CASSGTGVYEQYF	TGTGCCAGTTCCGGGACAGGGGTATACGAGCAGTACTTC
TRBV5-6	once	-	TRBJ2-5	16	CASSFSRTITSETQYF	TGTGCCAGCAGCTTCTCGAGGACAATAACTTCGGAGACCCAGTACTTC
TRBV7-3	-	-	TRBJ1-1	14	CASSLGAGNTEAFF	TGTGCCAGCAGCTTAGGGGCAGGGAACACTGAAGCTTTCTTT
TRBV5-1	-	TRBD1	TRBJ1-1	13	CASSLPGQAEAFF	TGCGCCAGCAGCTTGCCGGGACAGGCTGAAGCTTTCTTT
TRBV19	-	-	TRBJ2-2	13	CASSETGIGELFF	TGTGCCAGTAGTGAAACAGGGATCGGGGAGCTGTTTTTT
TRBV28	once	-	TRBJ2-5	15	CASSPWGGAQETQYF	TGTGCCAGCAGCCCATGGGGCGGAGCACAAGAGACCCAGTACTTC
TRBV25-1	-	TRBD1	TRBJ1-1	17	CASRGAYRGRKYTEAFF	TGTGCCAGCCGAGGGGCTTACAGGGGTAGGAAATACACTGAAGCTTTCTTT
TRBV9	-	TRBD2	TRBJ2-1	17	CASSVAGREGRVNEQFF	TGTGCCAGCAGCGTAGCAGGCAGGGAGGGCCGAGTGAATGAGCAGTTCTTC
TRBV28	-	-	TRBJ1-5	16	CASSLFADDSNQPQHF	TGTGCCAGCAGTTTATTTGCAGATGATAGCAATCAGCCCCAGCATTTT
TRBV30	-	-	TRBJ1-2	13	CAWREQNFRGYTF	TGTGCCTGGAGAGAACAGAACTTTCGAGGCTACACCTTC
TRBV19	once	TRBD1	TRBJ2-7	15	CASTRTGGFSYEQYF	TGTGCCAGTACCAGGACAGGGGGCTTCTCCTACGAGCAGTACTTC
TRBV13	-	TRBD2	TRBJ2-7	13	CASKLAGFDEQYF	TGTGCCAGCAAACTAGCGGGATTCGACGAGCAGTACTTC
TRBV15	-	-	TRBJ2-1	15	CATALSGSTVNEQFF	TGTGCCACAGCCCTGAGCGGGTCTACTGTCAATGAGCAGTTCTTC